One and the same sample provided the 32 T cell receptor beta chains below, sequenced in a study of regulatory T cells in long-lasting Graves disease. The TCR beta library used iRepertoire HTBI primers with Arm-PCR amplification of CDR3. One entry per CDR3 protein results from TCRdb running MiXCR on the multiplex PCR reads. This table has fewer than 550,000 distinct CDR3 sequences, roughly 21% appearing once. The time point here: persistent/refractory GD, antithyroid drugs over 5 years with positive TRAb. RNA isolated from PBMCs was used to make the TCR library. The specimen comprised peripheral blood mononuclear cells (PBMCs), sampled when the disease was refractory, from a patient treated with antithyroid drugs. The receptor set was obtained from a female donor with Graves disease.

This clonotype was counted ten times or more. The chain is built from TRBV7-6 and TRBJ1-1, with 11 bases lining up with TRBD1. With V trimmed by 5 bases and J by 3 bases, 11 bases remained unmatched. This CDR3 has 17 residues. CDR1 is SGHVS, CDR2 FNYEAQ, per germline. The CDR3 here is CASSLRTGGETHTEAFF. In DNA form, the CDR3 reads TGTGCCAGCAGCCTACGGACAGGGGGCGAAACGCACACTGAAGCTTTCTTT.

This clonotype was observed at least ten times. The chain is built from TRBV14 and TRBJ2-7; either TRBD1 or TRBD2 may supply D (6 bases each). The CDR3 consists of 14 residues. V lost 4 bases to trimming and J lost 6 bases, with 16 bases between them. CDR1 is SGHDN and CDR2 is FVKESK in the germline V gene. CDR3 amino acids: CASSLRTAGSEQYF. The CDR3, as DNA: TGTGCCAGCAGCCTCAGGACAGCCGGGAGCGAGCAGTACTTC. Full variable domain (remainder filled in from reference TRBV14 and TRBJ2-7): EAGVTQFPSHSVIEKGQTVTLRCDPISGHDNLYWYRRVMGKEIKFLLHFVKESKQDESGMPNNRFLAERTGGTYSTLKVQPAELEDSGVYFCASSLRTAGSEQYFGPGTRLTVT.

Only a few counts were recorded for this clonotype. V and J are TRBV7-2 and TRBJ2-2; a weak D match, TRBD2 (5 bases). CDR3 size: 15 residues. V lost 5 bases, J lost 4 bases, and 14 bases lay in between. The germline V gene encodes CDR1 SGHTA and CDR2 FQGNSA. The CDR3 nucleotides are TGTGCCAGCAGCCCCCCAGGCGCGGGCACCGGGGAGCTGTTTTTT. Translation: CASSPPGAGTGELFF.

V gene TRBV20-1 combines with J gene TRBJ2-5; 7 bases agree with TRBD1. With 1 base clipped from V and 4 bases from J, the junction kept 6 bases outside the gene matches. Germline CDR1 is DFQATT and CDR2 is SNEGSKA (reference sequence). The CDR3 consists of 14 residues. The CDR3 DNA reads TGCAGTGCTAGAGGACAGGGTTCGGGAGAGACCCAGTACTTC. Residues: CSARGQGSGETQYF.

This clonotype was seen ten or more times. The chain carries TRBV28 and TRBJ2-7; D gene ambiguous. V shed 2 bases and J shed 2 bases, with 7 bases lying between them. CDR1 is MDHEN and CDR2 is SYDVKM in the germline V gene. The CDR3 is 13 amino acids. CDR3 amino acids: CASSLASTYEQYF. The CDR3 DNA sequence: TGTGCCAGCAGTTTAGCGAGTACCTACGAGCAGTACTTC.

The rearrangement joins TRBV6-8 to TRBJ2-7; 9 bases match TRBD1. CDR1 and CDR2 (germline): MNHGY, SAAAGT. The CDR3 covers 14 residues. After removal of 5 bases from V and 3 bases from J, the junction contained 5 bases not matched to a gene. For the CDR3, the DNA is TGTGCCAGCAGTATGACAGGGGGGAACTACGAGCAGTACTTC. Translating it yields CASSMTGGNYEQYF.

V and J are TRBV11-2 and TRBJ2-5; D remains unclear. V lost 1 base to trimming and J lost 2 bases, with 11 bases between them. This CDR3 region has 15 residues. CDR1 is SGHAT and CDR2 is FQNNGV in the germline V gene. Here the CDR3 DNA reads TGTGCCAGCAGCTTAGCGGGTGGGATGCAAGAGACCCAGTACTTC. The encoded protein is CASSLAGGMQETQYF.

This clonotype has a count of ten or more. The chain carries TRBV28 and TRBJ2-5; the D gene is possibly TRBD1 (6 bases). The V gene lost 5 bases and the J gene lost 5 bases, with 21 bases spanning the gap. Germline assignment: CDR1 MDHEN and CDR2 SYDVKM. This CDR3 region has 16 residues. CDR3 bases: TGTGCCAGCAGTGGGACGGACAGTCCACTCGGGGAGACCCAGTACTTC. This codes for CASSGTDSPLGETQYF.

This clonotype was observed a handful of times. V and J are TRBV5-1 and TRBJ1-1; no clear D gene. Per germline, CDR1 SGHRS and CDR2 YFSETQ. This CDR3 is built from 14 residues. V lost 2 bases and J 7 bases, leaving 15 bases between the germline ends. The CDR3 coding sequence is TGCGCCAGCAGCTTCTCGAATTTCGCCTTTGAAGCTTTCTTT. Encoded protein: CASSFSNFAFEAFF.

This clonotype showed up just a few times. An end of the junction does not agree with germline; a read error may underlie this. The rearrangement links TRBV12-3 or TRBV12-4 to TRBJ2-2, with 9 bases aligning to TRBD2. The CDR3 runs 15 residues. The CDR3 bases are TGTGCCAGCAGACCCGCGGGGGGGAACGCCGGGGAGCTGTTTTTT. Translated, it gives CASRPAGGNAGELFF.

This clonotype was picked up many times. CDR3 DNA sequence: TGCGCCAGCAGCTCCGGGACTGAGCACGGCGAGCAGTACTTC. This sequence encodes CASSSGTEHGEQYF. V gene TRBV5-1 combines with J gene TRBJ2-7, with D maybe TRBD2 (6 bases). Germline V gene lookup returns CDR1 SGHRS and CDR2 YFSETQ. The CDR3 contains 14 residues. The V end was cut by 3 bases, the J end by 6 bases, with 16 bases between.

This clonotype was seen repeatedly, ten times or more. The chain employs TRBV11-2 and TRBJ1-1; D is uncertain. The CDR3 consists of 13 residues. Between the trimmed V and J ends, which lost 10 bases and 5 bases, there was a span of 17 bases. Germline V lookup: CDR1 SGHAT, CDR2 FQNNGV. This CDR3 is CANSSKDLTEAFF. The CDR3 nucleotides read TGTGCCAATAGCTCTAAAGATTTGACTGAAGCTTTCTTT. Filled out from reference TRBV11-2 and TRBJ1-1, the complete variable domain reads EAGVAQSPRYKIIEKRQSVAFWCNPISGHATLYWYQQILGQGPKLLIQFQNNGVVDDSQLPKDRFSAERLKGVDSTLKIQPAKLEDSAVYLCANSSKDLTEAFFGQGTRLTVV.

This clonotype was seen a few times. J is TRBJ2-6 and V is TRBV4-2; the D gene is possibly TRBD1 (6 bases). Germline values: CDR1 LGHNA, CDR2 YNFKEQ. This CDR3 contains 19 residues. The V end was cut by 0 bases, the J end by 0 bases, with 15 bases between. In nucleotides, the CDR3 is TGTGCCAGCAGCCAAGAAACAGGGTACCCCCTCTCTGGGGCCAACGTCCTGACTTTC. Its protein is CASSQETGYPLSGANVLTF.

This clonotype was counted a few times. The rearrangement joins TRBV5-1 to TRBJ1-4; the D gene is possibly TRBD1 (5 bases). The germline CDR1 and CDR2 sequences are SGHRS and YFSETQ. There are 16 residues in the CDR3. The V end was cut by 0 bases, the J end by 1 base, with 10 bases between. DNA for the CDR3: TGCGCCAGCAGCTTGGTCCAGGGAGTAACTAATGAAAAACTGTTTTTT. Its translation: CASSLVQGVTNEKLFF.

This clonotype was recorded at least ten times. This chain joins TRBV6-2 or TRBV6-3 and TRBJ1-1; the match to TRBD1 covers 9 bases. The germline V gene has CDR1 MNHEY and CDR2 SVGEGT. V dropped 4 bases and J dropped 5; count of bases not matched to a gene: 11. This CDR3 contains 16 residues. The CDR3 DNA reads TGTGCCAGCAGTTTGGGACAGGGCACTGGAGAGACTGAAGCTTTCTTT. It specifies CASSLGQGTGETEAFF.

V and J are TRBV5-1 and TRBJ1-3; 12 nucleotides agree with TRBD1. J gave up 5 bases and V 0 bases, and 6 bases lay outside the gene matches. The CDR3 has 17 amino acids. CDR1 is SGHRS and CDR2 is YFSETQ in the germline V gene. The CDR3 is CASSLAGTGGFRNTIYF. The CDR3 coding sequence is TGCGCCAGCAGCTTGGCCGGGACAGGGGGCTTTCGAAACACCATATATTTT. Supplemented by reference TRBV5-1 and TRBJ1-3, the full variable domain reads KAGVTQTPRYLIKTRGQQVTLSCSPISGHRSVSWYQQTPGQGLQFLFEYFSETQRNKGNFPGRFSGRQFSNSRSEMNVSTLELGDSALYLCASSLAGTGGFRNTIYFGEGSWLTVV.

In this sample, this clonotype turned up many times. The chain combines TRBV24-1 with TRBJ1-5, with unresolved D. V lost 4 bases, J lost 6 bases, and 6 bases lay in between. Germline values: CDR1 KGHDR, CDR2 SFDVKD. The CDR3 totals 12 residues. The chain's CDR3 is CATSEGSQPQHF. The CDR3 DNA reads TGTGCCACCAGTGAAGGGAGTCAGCCCCAGCATTTT.

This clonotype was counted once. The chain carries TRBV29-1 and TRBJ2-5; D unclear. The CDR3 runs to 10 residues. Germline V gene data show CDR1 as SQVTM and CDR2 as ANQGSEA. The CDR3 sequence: CNAPFETQYF. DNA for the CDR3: TGCAACGCCCCATTCGAGACCCAGTACTTC.

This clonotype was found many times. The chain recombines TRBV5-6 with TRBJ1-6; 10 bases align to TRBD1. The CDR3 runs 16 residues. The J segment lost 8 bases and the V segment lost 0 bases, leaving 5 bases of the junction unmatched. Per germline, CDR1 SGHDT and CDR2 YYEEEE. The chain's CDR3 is CASSLAAGQGHSPLHF. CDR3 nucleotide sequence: TGTGCCAGCAGCTTGGCCGCGGGACAGGGGCATTCACCCCTCCACTTT.

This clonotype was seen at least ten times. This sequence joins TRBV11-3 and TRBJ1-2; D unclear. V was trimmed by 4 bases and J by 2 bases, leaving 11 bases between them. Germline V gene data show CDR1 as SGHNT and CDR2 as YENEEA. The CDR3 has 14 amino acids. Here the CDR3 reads CASSWNQHNYGYTF. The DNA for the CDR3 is TGTGCCAGCAGCTGGAACCAGCACAACTATGGCTACACCTTC.

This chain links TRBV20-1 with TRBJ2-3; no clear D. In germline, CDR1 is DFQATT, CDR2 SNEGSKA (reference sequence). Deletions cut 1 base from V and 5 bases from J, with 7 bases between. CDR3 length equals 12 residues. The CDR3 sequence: CSARVPGDTQYF. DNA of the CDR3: TGCAGTGCTAGAGTTCCTGGAGATACGCAGTATTTT.

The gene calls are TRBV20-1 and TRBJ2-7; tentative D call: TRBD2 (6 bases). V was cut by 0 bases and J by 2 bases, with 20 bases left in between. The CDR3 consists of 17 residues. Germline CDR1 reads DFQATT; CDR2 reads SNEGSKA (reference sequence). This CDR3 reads CSARDFAARSGTYEQYF. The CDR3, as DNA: TGCAGTGCTAGAGATTTTGCGGCGCGTAGCGGAACCTACGAGCAGTACTTC.

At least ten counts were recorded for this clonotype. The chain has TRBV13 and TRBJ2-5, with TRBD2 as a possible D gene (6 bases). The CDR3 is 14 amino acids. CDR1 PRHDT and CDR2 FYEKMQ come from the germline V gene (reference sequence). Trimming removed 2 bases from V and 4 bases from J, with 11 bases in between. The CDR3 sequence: CASSLRGRRETQYF. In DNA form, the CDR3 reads TGTGCCAGCAGCTTAAGAGGGAGGCGAGAGACCCAGTACTTC.

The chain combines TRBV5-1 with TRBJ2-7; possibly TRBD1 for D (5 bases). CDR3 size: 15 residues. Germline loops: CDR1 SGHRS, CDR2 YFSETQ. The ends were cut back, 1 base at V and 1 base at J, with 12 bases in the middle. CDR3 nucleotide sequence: TGCGCCAGCAGCTTGAGCGCGGCAGGGTCCTACGAGCAGTACTTC. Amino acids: CASSLSAAGSYEQYF.

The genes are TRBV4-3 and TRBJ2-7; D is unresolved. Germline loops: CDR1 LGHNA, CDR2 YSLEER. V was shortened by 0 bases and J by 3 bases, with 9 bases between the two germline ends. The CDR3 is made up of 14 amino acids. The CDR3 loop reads CASSQDWLVYEQYF. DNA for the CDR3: TGCGCCAGCAGCCAAGATTGGCTGGTCTACGAGCAGTACTTC.

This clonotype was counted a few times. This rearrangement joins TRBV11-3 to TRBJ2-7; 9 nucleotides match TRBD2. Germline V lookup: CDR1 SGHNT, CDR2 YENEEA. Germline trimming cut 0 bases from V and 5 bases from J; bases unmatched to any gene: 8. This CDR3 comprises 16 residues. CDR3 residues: CASSLDVSGRYDEQYF. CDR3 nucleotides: TGTGCCAGCAGCTTAGATGTAAGCGGGAGGTACGACGAGCAGTACTTC.

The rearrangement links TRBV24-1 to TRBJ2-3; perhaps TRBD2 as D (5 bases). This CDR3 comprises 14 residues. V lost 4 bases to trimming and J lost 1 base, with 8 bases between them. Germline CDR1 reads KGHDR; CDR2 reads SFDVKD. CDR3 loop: CATSEAEGTDTQYF. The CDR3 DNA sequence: TGTGCCACCAGTGAAGCGGAAGGCACAGATACGCAGTATTTT.

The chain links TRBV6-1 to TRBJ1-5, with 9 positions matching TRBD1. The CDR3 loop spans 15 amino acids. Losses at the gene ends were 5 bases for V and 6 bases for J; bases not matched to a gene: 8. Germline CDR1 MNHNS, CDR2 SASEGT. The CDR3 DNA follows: TGTGCCAGCAGTCTTACAGGGGGCGAGGTTCAGCCCCAGCATTTT. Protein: CASSLTGGEVQPQHF.

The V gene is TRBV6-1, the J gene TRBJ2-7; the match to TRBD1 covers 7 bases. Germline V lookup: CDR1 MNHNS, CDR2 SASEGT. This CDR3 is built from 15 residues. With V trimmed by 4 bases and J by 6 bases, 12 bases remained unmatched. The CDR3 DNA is TGTGCCAGCAGTGGATCGACAGGGATCCCCTCCGAGCAGTACTTC. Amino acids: CASSGSTGIPSEQYF.

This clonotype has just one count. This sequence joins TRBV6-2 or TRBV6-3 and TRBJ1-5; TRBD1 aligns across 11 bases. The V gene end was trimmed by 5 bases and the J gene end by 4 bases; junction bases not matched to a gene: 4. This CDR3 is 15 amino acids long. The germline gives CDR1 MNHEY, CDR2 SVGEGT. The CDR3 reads CASSVWDRGNQPQHF. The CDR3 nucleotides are TGTGCCAGCAGTGTTTGGGACAGGGGGAATCAGCCCCAGCATTTT.

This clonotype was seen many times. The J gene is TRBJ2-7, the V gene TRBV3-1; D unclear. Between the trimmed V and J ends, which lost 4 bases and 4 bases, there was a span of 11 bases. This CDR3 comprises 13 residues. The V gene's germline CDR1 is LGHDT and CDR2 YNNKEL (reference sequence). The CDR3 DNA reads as TGTGCCAGCAGCCCATCGTCTGCTTACGAGCAGTACTTC. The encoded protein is CASSPSSAYEQYF.

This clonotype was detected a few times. The CDR3: CASSLEGPGGTAPLHF. The CDR3 DNA reads as TGCGCCAGCAGCTTGGAGGGGCCAGGGGGCACGGCACCCCTCCACTTT. The rearrangement uses TRBV5-1 and TRBJ1-6; 8 nucleotides agree with TRBD1. Trimming at V came to 0 bases and at J to 11 bases, leaving 10 bases not matched to a gene. The CDR3 extends over 16 amino acids. Germline V gene data show CDR1 as SGHRS and CDR2 as YFSETQ.